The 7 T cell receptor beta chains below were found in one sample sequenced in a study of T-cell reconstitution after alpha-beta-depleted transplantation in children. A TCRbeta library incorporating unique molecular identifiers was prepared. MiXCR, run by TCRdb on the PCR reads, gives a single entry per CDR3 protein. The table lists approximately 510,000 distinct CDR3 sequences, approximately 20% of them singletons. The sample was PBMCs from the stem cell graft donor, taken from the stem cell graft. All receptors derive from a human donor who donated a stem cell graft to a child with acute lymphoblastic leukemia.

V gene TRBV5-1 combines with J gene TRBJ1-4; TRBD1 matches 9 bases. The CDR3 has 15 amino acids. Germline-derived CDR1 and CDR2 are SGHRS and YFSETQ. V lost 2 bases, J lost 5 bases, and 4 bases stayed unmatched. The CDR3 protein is CASSFSGTGNEKLFF. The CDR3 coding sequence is TGCGCCAGCAGCTTCTCCGGGACAGGGAATGAAAAACTGTTTTTT.

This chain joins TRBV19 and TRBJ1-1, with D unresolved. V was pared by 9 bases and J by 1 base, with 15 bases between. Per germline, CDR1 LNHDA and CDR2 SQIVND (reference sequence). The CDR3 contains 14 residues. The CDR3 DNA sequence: TGTGCCAGCCGCCCTTTCGAGCCGAACACTGAAGCTTTCTTT. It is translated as CASRPFEPNTEAFF.

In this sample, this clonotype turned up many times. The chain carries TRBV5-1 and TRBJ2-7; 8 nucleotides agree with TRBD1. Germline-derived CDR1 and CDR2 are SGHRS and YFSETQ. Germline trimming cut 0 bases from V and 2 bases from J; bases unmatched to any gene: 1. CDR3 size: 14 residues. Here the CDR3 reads CASSLAGGAYEQYF. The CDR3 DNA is TGCGCCAGCAGCTTGGCAGGGGGCGCCTACGAGCAGTACTTC.

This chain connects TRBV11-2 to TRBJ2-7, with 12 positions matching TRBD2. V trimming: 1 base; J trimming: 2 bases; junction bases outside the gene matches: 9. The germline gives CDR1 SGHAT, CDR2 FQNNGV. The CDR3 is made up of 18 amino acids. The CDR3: CASSLALAGGLSPYEQYF. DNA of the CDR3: TGTGCCAGCAGCTTAGCTCTAGCGGGAGGGTTGAGCCCCTACGAGCAGTACTTC.

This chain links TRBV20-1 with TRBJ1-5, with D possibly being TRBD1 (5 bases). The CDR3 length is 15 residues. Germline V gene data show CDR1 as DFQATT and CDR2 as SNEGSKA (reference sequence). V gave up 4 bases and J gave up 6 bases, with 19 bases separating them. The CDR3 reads CSANQLGGRGQPQHF. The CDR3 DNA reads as TGCAGTGCTAACCAACTTGGGGGACGGGGTCAGCCCCAGCATTTT.

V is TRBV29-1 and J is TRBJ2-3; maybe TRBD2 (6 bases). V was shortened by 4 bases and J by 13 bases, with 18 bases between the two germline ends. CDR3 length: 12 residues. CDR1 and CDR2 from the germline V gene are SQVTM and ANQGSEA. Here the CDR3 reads CSVGVVDGGEYF. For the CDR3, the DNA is TGCAGCGTTGGAGTAGTGGATGGAGGGGAGTATTTT.

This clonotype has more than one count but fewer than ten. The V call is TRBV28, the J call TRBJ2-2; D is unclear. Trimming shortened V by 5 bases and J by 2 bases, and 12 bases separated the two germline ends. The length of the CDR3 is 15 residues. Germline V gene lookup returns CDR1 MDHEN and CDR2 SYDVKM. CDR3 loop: CASSRPGVNTGELFF. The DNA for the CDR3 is TGTGCCAGCAGTCGCCCCGGAGTTAACACCGGGGAGCTGTTTTTT.